Shown below are 29 T cell receptor beta chains from a single sample sequenced in a study of blood T cell repertoires in COVID-19. Generated by immunoSEQ multiplex PCR, the TCRdb table keeps only in-frame clones and is missing some. This table has 200,000 to 250,000 clones, 85% to 90% appearing once. Sequenced input: peripheral blood. These receptor sequences come from a man in his fifties with COVID-19, enrolled during active disease.

The J gene is TRBJ1-3, the V gene TRBV6-2 or TRBV6-3; D gene unclear. Deletions cut 8 bases from V and 2 bases from J, with 13 bases between. Germline CDR1 MNHEY, CDR2 SVGEGT. The CDR3 runs to 14 residues. The CDR3 loop reads CASGRAGAGNTIYF. The CDR3 DNA reads TGTGCCAGCGGCCGTGCGGGAGCTGGAAACACCATATATTTT.

The V and J genes are TRBV19 and TRBJ2-5, with 8 bases fitting TRBD1. Germline CDR1 LNHDA, CDR2 SQIVND (reference sequence). With 3 bases clipped from V and 5 bases from J, the junction kept 8 bases outside the gene matches. The CDR3 sequence is 15 residues long. The CDR3 nucleotides read TGTGCCAGTAGTATCGGCCAGGGGGCCGAGGAGACCCAGTACTTC. It is translated as CASSIGQGAEETQYF.

The chain joins TRBV3-1 (or the pseudogene TRBV3-2) to TRBJ2-3; TRBD2 agrees at 9 bases. The CDR3 totals 20 residues. Per the germline V gene, CDR1 is LGHDT and CDR2 is YNNKEL (reference sequence). V lost 0 bases to trimming and J lost 2 bases; unmatched junction nucleotides: 15. The CDR3 sequence: CASSQDAMSLAGYITDTQYF. The CDR3 nucleotides read TGTGCCAGCAGCCAAGATGCGATGAGTCTAGCGGGGTATATCACAGATACGCAGTATTTT.

The chain has TRBV14 and TRBJ1-1, with 11 bases fitting TRBD1. The trim removed 4 bases at V and 3 bases at J, leaving 16 bases unmatched. The CDR3 consists of 19 residues. Germline assignment: CDR1 SGHDN and CDR2 FVKESK. CDR3 bases: TGTGCCAGCAGCCCCCCCCGTGGGGACAGGGGGTTTGGGGACACTGAAGCTTTCTTT. Its protein is CASSPPRGDRGFGDTEAFF. Looking up the rest from reference TRBV14 and TRBJ1-1 gives the full variable domain: EAGVTQFPSHSVIEKGQTVTLRCDPISGHDNLYWYRRVMGKEIKFLLHFVKESKQDESGMPNNRFLAERTGGTYSTLKVQPAELEDSGVYFCASSPPRGDRGFGDTEAFFGQGTRLTVV.

This clone was seen a few times. V and J are TRBV19 and TRBJ1-4; D is ambiguous. V lost 10 bases to trimming and J lost 7 bases, with 19 bases between them. The CDR3 extends over 14 amino acids. Germline-derived CDR1 and CDR2 are LNHDA and SQIVND (reference sequence). In nucleotides, the CDR3 is TGTGCCACCTACGACGGCCAGGCCGTTGAAAAACTGTTTTTT. Amino acid sequence: CATYDGQAVEKLFF.

The chain uses TRBV7-8 and TRBJ2-4; tentative D call: TRBD2 (6 bases). With 4 bases removed from V and 8 bases from J, the gap between germline ends came to 6 bases. Germline lookup yields CDR1 SGHVS and CDR2 FQNEAQ. CDR3 size: 11 residues. The CDR3 DNA reads as TGTGCCAGCAGCTGGGGGGACATTCAGTACTTC. Translating it yields CASSWGDIQYF.

This clone was counted a single time. V gene TRBV9 combines with J gene TRBJ2-1; maybe TRBD2 (5 bases). The CDR3 has 13 amino acids. The germline gives CDR1 SGDLS, CDR2 YYNGEE. Trimming stripped 1 base from V and 7 bases from J, with 9 bases between. The CDR3 sequence: CASSVLGENEQFF. The DNA of the CDR3 is TGTGCCAGCAGCGTATTGGGAGAGAATGAGCAGTTCTTC. The complete variable domain, with remaining parts taken from reference TRBV9 and TRBJ2-1, reads DSGVTQTPKHLITATGQRVTLRCSPRSGDLSVYWYQQSLDQGLQFLIQYYNGEERAKGNILERFSAQQFPDLHSELNLSSLELGDSALYFCASSVLGENEQFFGPGTRLTVL.

V is TRBV9 and J is TRBJ1-2; 7 nucleotides line up with TRBD1. J was trimmed by 3 bases and V by 3 bases; bases with no gene match: 8. The V gene's germline CDR1 is SGDLS and CDR2 YYNGEE. This CDR3 is 15 amino acids long. The DNA for the CDR3 is TGTGCCAGCAGCGGAGTAGAGGACAGGCACTATGGCTACACCTTC. Encoded protein: CASSGVEDRHYGYTF. The variable domain in full, with the rest retrieved from reference TRBV9 and TRBJ1-2, is DSGVTQTPKHLITATGQRVTLRCSPRSGDLSVYWYQQSLDQGLQFLIQYYNGEERAKGNILERFSAQQFPDLHSELNLSSLELGDSALYFCASSGVEDRHYGYTFGSGTRLTVV.

The chain couples TRBV24-1 to TRBJ2-5, with D perhaps TRBD1 (7 bases). Trimming removed 5 bases at V and 5 bases at J, with 11 bases between. This CDR3 has 13 residues. Germline V CDR1 and CDR2: KGHDR, SFDVKD. The CDR3 sequence: CATSGRGPETQYF. The CDR3 DNA follows: TGTGCCACCAGTGGGAGGGGGCCGGAGACCCAGTACTTC.

J is TRBJ1-1 and V is TRBV2, with D possibly being TRBD1 (5 bases). Germline lookup yields CDR1 SNHLY and CDR2 FYNNEI. This CDR3 has 15 amino acids. With 3 bases removed from V and 0 bases from J, the gap between germline ends came to 11 bases. The DNA for the CDR3 is TGTGCCAGCAGTGATCAGGGCAGGGTGAACACTGAAGCTTTCTTT. Translation: CASSDQGRVNTEAFF.

This sequence joins TRBV4-3 and TRBJ1-2, with TRBD1 as a possible D gene (6 bases). This CDR3 has 14 amino acids. Trimming cost V 4 bases and J 6 bases, with 15 bases left between them. The germline gives CDR1 LGHNA, CDR2 YSLEER. CDR3 loop: CASSRKTGADGYTF. DNA of the CDR3: TGCGCCAGCAGCCGAAAGACAGGAGCCGATGGCTACACCTTC.

V usage is TRBV28 and J usage is TRBJ1-2; no firm D call. CDR1 and CDR2 from the germline V gene are MDHEN and SYDVKM. The CDR3 has 15 residues. The V and J ends lost 2 bases and 8 bases respectively, with 18 bases between them. CDR3 nucleotides: TGTGCCAGCAGTTTAACCCTGGGGAGTGATTCGGGCTACACCTTC. Protein product: CASSLTLGSDSGYTF.

The genes are TRBV5-5 and TRBJ2-6; 7 bases align to TRBD2. Germline V gives CDR1 SGHKS, CDR2 YYEKEE (reference sequence). V lost 2 bases and J lost 0; bases outside the gene matches: 11. This CDR3 has 19 amino acids. The CDR3 nucleotides are TGTGCCAGCAGCTTTAGCAGCCCAGCGGGGTACTCTGGGGCCAACGTCCTGACTTTC. Translating gives CASSFSSPAGYSGANVLTF.

The V call is TRBV24-1, the J call TRBJ2-1; the D gene is possibly TRBD1 (5 bases). V lost 3 bases and J lost 5, with 16 bases in between. The CDR3 loop spans 16 amino acids. Germline V gives CDR1 KGHDR, CDR2 SFDVKD. This chain's CDR3 is CATSDPNARAHNEQFF. Here the CDR3 DNA reads TGTGCCACCAGTGATCCAAATGCCAGGGCCCACAATGAGCAGTTCTTC.

In its sample, this clone was seen a few times. The rearrangement joins TRBV6-2 or TRBV6-3 to TRBJ1-2, with 7 bases aligning to TRBD1. Germline-derived CDR1 and CDR2 are MNHEY and SVGEGT. The CDR3 runs to 15 residues. Trimming at V came to 0 bases and at J to 6 bases, leaving 7 bases not matched to a gene. CDR3 in amino acids: CASSYSKGGLNGYTF. The CDR3 region has the DNA TGTGCCAGCAGTTACTCGAAAGGGGGCCTAAATGGCTACACCTTC.

The chain couples TRBV5-1 to TRBJ1-1, with a possible D match to TRBD1 (6 bases). This CDR3 is 15 amino acids long. Trimming shortened V by 4 bases and J by 1 base, and 14 bases separated the two germline ends. Germline lookup yields CDR1 SGHRS and CDR2 YFSETQ. As DNA, the CDR3 is TGCGCCAGCAGCCCCCGGACAGTGGGGAACACTGAAGCTTTCTTT. Encoded protein: CASSPRTVGNTEAFF.

The chain couples TRBV18 to TRBJ1-2; 10 nucleotides agree with TRBD1. Germline V gene sequence: CDR1 KGHSH, CDR2 LQKENI. J was trimmed by 8 bases and V by 6 bases; bases with no gene match: 12. The CDR3 runs to 15 residues. In nucleotides, the CDR3 is TGTGCCAGCTCCAGGACAGGGGGAGATCTGGAAGGCTACACCTTC. Protein product: CASSRTGGDLEGYTF.

This sequence joins TRBV27 and TRBJ1-2; unclear D gene. This CDR3 spans 13 amino acids. From germline, CDR1 is MNHEY and CDR2 SMNVEV (reference sequence). V lost 10 bases and J 8 bases, leaving 20 bases between the germline ends. CDR3 sequence: CATRLEGSLGYTF. Here the CDR3 DNA reads TGTGCCACCCGATTAGAGGGCTCTCTCGGCTACACCTTC.

This clone was detected a few times. J is TRBJ2-1 and V is TRBV7-9; 12 bases line up with TRBD1. The CDR3 runs 15 residues. Germline V gene sequence: CDR1 SEHNR, CDR2 FQNEAQ (reference sequence). V trimming: 5 bases; J trimming: 7 bases; junction bases outside the gene matches: 6. The CDR3 bases are TGTGCCAGCAGCAGGGGACAGGGGGCTTTGAATGAGCAGTTCTTC. This gives the protein CASSRGQGALNEQFF.

V and J are TRBV3-1 (or the pseudogene TRBV3-2) and TRBJ1-6, with 9 bases lining up with TRBD1. Losses at the gene ends were 4 bases for V and 9 bases for J; bases not matched to a gene: 10. The germline CDR1 and CDR2 sequences are LGHDT and YNNKEL (reference sequence). This CDR3 spans 16 amino acids. CDR3 sequence (DNA): TGTGCCAGCAGCCCACGGGACAGGGCGCGGATTTCACCCCTCCACTTT. Translating it yields CASSPRDRARISPLHF.

The V call is TRBV6-6, the J call TRBJ2-2, with 13 bases fitting TRBD2. CDR3 length: 18 amino acids. Germline V lookup: CDR1 MNHNY, CDR2 SVGAGI (reference sequence). The V segment lost 5 bases and the J segment 0 bases; nucleotides outside the gene matches: 6. CDR3 amino acids: CASSRRLAGGTNTGELFF. The CDR3, as DNA: TGTGCCAGCAGTCGCCGACTAGCGGGAGGTACGAACACCGGGGAGCTGTTTTTT.

J is TRBJ2-1 and V is TRBV25-1; TRBD1 matches at 8 bases. The CDR3 sequence is 14 residues long. The germline V gene encodes CDR1 MGHDK and CDR2 SYGVNS. V trimming: 5 bases; J trimming: 9 bases; junction bases outside the gene matches: 9. The CDR3 loop reads CASSLQGARIEQFF. Here the CDR3 DNA reads TGTGCCAGCAGTTTGCAGGGGGCCCGCATTGAGCAGTTCTTC.

The chain has TRBV19 and TRBJ1-1, with TRBD1 as a possible D gene (5 bases). V was pared by 10 bases and J by 0 bases, with 15 bases between. The germline V gene has CDR1 LNHDA and CDR2 SQIVND (reference sequence). The CDR3 runs to 14 residues. CDR3 bases: TGTGCCACCAGAGCTCAGGGTCTGAACACTGAAGCTTTCTTT. Its translation is CATRAQGLNTEAFF.

The chain has TRBV2 and TRBJ2-5, with D possibly matching TRBD2 (6 bases). The CDR3 runs to 16 residues. Trimming left V 1 base short and J 4 bases short, with 16 bases between. In germline, CDR1 is SNHLY, CDR2 FYNNEI. The CDR3 spells CASSEGGDRPRETQYF. DNA of the CDR3: TGTGCCAGCAGTGAAGGGGGGGACCGGCCCCGAGAGACCCAGTACTTC.

This rearrangement joins TRBV7-3 to TRBJ2-3; TRBD2 might be the D (5 bases). With 5 bases removed from V and 2 bases from J, the gap between germline ends came to 11 bases. This CDR3 is built from 14 residues. CDR1 is SGHTA, CDR2 FQGTGA, per germline. The DNA for the CDR3 is TGTGCCAGCAGCGCGACCCGGGACACAGATACGCAGTATTTT. Its translation is CASSATRDTDTQYF.

The CDR3 region is CASSNNLANYGYTF. The CDR3, as DNA: TGTGCCAGCAGTAACAACCTAGCTAACTATGGCTACACCTTC. The J gene is TRBJ1-2, the V gene TRBV6-5, with D hard to call. This CDR3 region has 14 residues. V was pared by 5 bases and J by 0 bases, with 10 bases between. CDR1 is MNHEY, CDR2 SVGAGI, per germline.

The chain is built from TRBV6-5 and TRBJ1-6; D is perhaps TRBD1 (6 bases). CDR1 and CDR2 from the germline V gene are MNHEY and SVGAGI. The CDR3 totals 15 residues. V was trimmed by 0 bases and J by 9 bases, leaving 12 bases between them. The CDR3 bases are TGTGCCAGCAGTTACTCACAGGGAAGGGGTTCACCCCTCCACTTT. Translating gives CASSYSQGRGSPLHF.

The J gene is TRBJ1-4, the V gene TRBV19; no clear D. The V and J ends lost 4 bases and 5 bases respectively, with 8 bases between them. This CDR3 has 13 amino acids. Germline V gene lookup returns CDR1 LNHDA and CDR2 SQIVND (reference sequence). CDR3 sequence: CASSTRRNEKLFF. In DNA form, the CDR3 reads TGTGCCAGTAGTACCAGGAGGAATGAAAAACTGTTTTTT.

This clone was detected a few times. This chain uses TRBV2 with TRBJ2-1; no firm D call. Germline values: CDR1 SNHLY, CDR2 FYNNEI. The CDR3 has 15 residues. V was clipped by 6 bases and J by 0 bases, with 12 bases between them. The CDR3 sequence is CASSDTWSSYNEQFF. CDR3 nucleotide sequence: TGTGCCAGCAGCGATACGTGGAGCTCCTACAATGAGCAGTTCTTC.